This T cell receptor beta chain derives from a study of cytomegalovirus exposure and HLA in healthy donors. General study results and limits: Later on, an analysis found that several of the most significant clusters appeared to be linked to common viral pathogens, which included parvovirus B19.

Points on this clone: Its specificity is unknown.

Primers for the PCR totalled 60 Vbeta and 13 Jbeta. Only in-frame clones appear in the TCRdb table, and some are missing; sequencing was by immunoSEQ multiplex PCR. Among some 150,000 clones, about three fifths were seen once, and the ten largest hold approximately 6.5%. Despite likely unrecorded immune exposures, the donors were nominally healthy at the time of sampling. CDR3 length: 16 amino acids. Germline V lookup: CDR1 MNHEY, CDR2 SMNVEV (reference sequence). V lost 6 bases and J lost 4, with 21 bases in between. The sequenced material came from PBMCs. This clonotype was obtained from a woman aged 60 to 75 in good health and CMV-seropositive. V gene TRBV27 combines with J gene TRBJ1-1, with D perhaps TRBD1 (6 bases). CDR3 amino acids: CASSPRTASYRTEAFF. The CDR3, as DNA: TGTGCCAGCAGCCCTCGGACAGCGAGTTACCGCACTGAAGCTTTCTTT.